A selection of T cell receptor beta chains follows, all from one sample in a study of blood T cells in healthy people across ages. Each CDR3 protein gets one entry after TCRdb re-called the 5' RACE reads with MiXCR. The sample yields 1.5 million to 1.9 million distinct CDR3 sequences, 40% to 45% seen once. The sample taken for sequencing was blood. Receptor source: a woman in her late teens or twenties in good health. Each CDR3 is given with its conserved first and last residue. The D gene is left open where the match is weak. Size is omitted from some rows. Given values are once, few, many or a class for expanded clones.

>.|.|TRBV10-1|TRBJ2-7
TGCGCCAGCAGTGAGAGGAGCAGCTCCGAGCAGTACTTC
CASSERSSSEQYF
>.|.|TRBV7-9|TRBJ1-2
TGTGCCAGCAGCTCCCCTCCGCCGGGCTATGGCTACACCTTC
CASSSPPPGYGYTF
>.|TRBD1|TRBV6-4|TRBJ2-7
TGTGCCAGCAGTGACTCAACCCTCGACAGGGCCCAGGCGACAGGTTTATACGAGCAGTACTTC
CASSDSTLDRAQATGLYEQYF
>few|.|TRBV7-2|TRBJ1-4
TGTGCCAGCAGCCCAAGCAGAGAATCAACTAATGAAAAACTGTTTTTT
CASSPSRESTNEKLFF
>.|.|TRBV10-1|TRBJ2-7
TGCGCCAGCAGTGAAAACAGCAGCCCTCTTAGGGCGCAGTACTTC
CASSENSSPLRAQYF
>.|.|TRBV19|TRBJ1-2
TGTGCCAGTAGGATCCGGGTCGGAGGGGGCTACACCTTC
CASRIRVGGGYTF
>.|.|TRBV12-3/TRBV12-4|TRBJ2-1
TGTGCCAGCAGTTTAGGGTTGACGAGCGGATACAATGAGCAGTTCTTC
CASSLGLTSGYNEQFF
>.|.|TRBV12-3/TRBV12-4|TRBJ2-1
TGTGCCAGCAGGCTGATTTACAATGAGCAGTTCTTC
CASRLIYNEQFF
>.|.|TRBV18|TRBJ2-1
TGTGCCAGCTCACCCAAGAGGGGCAATGAGCAGTTCTTC
CASSPKRGNEQFF
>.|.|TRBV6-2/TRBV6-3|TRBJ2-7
TGTGCCACCACAGCGATAAGCTCCTACAATGAGCAGTACTTC
CATTAISSYNEQYF
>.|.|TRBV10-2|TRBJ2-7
TGCGCTCTCAGCAGTGTACTTGGGTTTAGCTCCTACGAGCAGTACTTC
CALSSVLGFSSYEQYF
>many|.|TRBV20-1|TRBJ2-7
TGCAGTGCTAGTAGGCAGGCCTACGAGCAGTACTTC
CSASRQAYEQYF
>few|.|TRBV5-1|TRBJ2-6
TGCGCCAGCAGCTTGGAGATCGGCAGCTCTGGGGCCAACGTCCTGACTTTC
CASSLEIGSSGANVLTF
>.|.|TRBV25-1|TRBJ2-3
TGTGCCAGCAGTGAGATACGCAGGGGAGATACGCAGTATTTT
CASSEIRRGDTQYF
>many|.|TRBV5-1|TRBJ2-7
TGCGCCAGCAGCTTGACTGGTACAGGAACCTACGAGCAGTACTTC
CASSLTGTGTYEQYF
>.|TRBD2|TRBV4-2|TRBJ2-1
TGTGCCAGCAGCCAAGAGGGCACTAGCGGGAGAAATGAGCAGTTCTTC
CASSQEGTSGRNEQFF
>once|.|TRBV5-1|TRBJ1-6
TGCGCCAGCAGCACAGGGACGGATAATTCACCCCTCCACTTT
CASSTGTDNSPLHF
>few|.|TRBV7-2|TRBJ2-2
TGTGCCAGCAGCTTAACTGGACGCACCGGGGAGCTGTTTTTT
CASSLTGRTGELFF
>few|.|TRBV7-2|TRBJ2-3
TGTGCCAGCAGCTTATGCTCGGGTTGGGGCACAGATACGCAGTATTTT
CASSLCSGWGTDTQYF
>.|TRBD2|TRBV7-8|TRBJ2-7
TGTGCCAGCAGCTTAAGGAGCGCGGGAGGTTACGAGCAGTACTTC
CASSLRSAGGYEQYF
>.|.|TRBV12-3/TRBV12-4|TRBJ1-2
TGTGCCAGCAGTGTTCGTGCCAGGGACTATGGCTACACCTTC
CASSVRARDYGYTF
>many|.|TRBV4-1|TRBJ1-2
TGTGCCAGCAGCCAAGGGAGTGGCTACACCTTC
CASSQGSGYTF
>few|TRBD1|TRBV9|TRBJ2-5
TGTGCCAGCAGCTCCCCAGGGGGCTATCAAGAGACCCAGTACTTC
CASSSPGGYQETQYF
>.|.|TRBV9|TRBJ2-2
TGTGCCAGCAGCCTCCTCTCACGGGTAGACACCGGGGAGCTGTTTTTT
CASSLLSRVDTGELFF
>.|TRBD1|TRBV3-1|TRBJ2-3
TGTGCCAGCAGCCAAGTAAGGGGGCCTTCTACAGATACGCAGTATTTT
CASSQVRGPSTDTQYF
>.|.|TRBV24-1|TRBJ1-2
TGTGCCACCAGTGCCGCAGGCTATAACTATGGCTACACCTTC
CATSAAGYNYGYTF
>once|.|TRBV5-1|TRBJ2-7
TGCGCCAGCAGCCCCGAACCGGGACACCTATCCTGCGAGCAGTACTTC
CASSPEPGHLSCEQYF
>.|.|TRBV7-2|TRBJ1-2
TGTGCCAGCAGCGCCTATAACAGGGACGGTGGCTACACCTTC
CASSAYNRDGGYTF
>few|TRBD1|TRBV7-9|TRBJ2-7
TGTGCCAGCAGCAAGGACAGGGCTGAAGAGCAGTACTTC
CASSKDRAEEQYF
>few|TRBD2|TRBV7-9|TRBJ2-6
TGTGCCAGCAGCTCGGGACTAGCGGCCTCTGGGGCCAACGTCCTGACTTTC
CASSSGLAASGANVLTF
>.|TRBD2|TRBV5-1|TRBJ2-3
TGCGCCAGCAGCGCGCTAGTAGCGGGAGGTATGACAGATACGCAGTATTTT
CASSALVAGGMTDTQYF
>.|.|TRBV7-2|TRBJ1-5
TGTGCCAGCAGCCTGCAGGCCGGCGCTAGCAATCAGCCCCAGCATTTT
CASSLQAGASNQPQHF
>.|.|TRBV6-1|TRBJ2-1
TGTGCCAGCAGACCTATTGGACAAGGCTCAAGGCGCAGCGATGAGCAGTTCTTC
CASRPIGQGSRRSDEQFF
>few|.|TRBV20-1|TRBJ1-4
TGCAGTGCTAGAGTTGGGGGGAGTGAAAAACTGTTTTTT
CSARVGGSEKLFF
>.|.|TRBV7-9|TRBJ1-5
TGTTCCAGCAGCTCGGATGCTCAGCCCCAGCATTTT
CSSSSDAQPQHF
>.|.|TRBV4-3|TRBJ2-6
TGCGCCAGCAGCCAAGACGGCCTGAATGGGGCCAACGTCCTGACTTTC
CASSQDGLNGANVLTF
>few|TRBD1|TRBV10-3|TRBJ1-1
TGTGCCACCGCTCGGGACAGCCACACGGAGACTGAAGCTTTCTTT
CATARDSHTETEAFF
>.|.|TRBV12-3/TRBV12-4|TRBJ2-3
TGTGCCAGCAGCTTTAGGGGACATAGCACAGATACGCAGTATTTT
CASSFRGHSTDTQYF
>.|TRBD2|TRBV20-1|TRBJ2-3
TGCAGTGCCCTTAGCGGGAGGGCCCCAGATACGCAGTATTTT
CSALSGRAPDTQYF
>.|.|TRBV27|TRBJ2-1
TGTGCCAGCAGTGACGCGGGCCTGATTGAGCAGTTCTTC
CASSDAGLIEQFF
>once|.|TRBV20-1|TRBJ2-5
TGCAGTGCTAGAGATTCACGAGCAGGTCAGAGTGGCAATGAGCAGTACTTC
CSARDSRAGQSGNEQYF
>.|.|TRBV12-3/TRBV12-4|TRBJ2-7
TGTGCCAGCAGACCTACGGGAACCTCGTCATACTACGAGCAGTACTTC
CASRPTGTSSYYEQYF
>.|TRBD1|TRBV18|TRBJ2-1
TGTGCCAGCTCAACGGGACAGGTTACCTACAATGAGCAGTTCTTC
CASSTGQVTYNEQFF
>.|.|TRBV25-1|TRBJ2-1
TGTGCCAGCAGTGAAAACAGGGTTGCGCAGTTCTTC
CASSENRVAQFF
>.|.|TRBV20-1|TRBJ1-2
TGCAGTGCTCAAGGGTGGATCTATGACTACACCTTC
CSAQGWIYDYTF
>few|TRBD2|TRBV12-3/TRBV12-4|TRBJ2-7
TGTGCCAGCAGCAAGGGACTAGCGGGACTCTACGAGCAGTACTTC
CASSKGLAGLYEQYF